This T cell receptor (beta chain) was captured in a study of T-cell reconstitution after alpha-beta-depleted transplantation in children. V was cut by 5 bases and J by 1 base, with 9 bases left in between. Germline CDR1 and CDR2: SGHKS and YYEKEE (reference sequence). This CDR3 comprises 13 residues. Points from the study as a whole: After transplant, at about two months, alpha-beta T cells were reportedly derived from several hundred expanded graft clones. Surviving recipient cells, namely T cells and thymic progenitors, were the source of high day-60 TCRbeta diversity in some patients.

There are a few counts of this clonotype. The antigen is undetermined. Unique molecular identifiers featured in how the TCRbeta library was prepared. One entry per CDR3 protein, called by TCRdb with MiXCR from the PCR reads. The sample contains about 980,000 distinct CDR3 sequences, about 31% of which appear only once. The chain employs TRBV5-5 and TRBJ1-1; D may be TRBD1 (5 bases). This TCR was sampled from a boy younger than two who had a stem cell transplant for SCID, so the T cells may come from the graft donor. This material consisted of PBMCs, mostly from graft donor cells, taken 360 days after TCRalphabeta/CD19-depleted stem cell transplant. CDR3 sequence (DNA): TGTGCCAGCAGGTCTCAGGGGAACACTGAAGCTTTCTTT. This gives the protein CASRSQGNTEAFF.